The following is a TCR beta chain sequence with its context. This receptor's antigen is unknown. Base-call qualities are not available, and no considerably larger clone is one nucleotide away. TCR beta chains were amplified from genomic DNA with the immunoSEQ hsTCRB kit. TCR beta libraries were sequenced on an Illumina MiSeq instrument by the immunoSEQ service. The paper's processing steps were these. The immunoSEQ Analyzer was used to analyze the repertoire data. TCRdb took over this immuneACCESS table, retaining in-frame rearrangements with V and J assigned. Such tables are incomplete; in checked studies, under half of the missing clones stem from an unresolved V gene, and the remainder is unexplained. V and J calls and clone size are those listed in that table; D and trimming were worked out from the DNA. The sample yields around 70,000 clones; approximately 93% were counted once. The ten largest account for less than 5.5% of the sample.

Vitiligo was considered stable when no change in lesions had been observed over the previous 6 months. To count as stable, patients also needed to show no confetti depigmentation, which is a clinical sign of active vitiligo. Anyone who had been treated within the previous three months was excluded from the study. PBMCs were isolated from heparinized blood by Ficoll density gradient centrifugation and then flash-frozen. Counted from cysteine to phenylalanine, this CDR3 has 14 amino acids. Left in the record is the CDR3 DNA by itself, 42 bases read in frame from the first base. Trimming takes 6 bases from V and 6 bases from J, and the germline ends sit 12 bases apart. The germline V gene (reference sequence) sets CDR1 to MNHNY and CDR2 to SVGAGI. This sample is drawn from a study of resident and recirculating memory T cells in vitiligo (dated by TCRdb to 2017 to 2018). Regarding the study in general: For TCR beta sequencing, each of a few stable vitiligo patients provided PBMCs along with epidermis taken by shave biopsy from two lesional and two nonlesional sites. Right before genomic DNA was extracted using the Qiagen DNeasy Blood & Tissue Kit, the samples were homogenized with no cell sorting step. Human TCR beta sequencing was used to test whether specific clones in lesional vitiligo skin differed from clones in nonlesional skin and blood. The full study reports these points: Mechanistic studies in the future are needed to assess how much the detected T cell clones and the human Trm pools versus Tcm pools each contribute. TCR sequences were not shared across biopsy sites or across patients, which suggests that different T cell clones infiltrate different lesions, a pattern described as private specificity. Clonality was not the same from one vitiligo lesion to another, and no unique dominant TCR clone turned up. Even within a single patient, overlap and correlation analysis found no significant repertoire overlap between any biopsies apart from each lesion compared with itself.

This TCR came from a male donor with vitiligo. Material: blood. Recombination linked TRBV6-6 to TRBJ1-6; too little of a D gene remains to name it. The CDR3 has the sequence CASREVGINSPLHF. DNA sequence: TGTGCCAGCAGAGAGGTCGGGATTAATTCACCCCTCCACTTT.